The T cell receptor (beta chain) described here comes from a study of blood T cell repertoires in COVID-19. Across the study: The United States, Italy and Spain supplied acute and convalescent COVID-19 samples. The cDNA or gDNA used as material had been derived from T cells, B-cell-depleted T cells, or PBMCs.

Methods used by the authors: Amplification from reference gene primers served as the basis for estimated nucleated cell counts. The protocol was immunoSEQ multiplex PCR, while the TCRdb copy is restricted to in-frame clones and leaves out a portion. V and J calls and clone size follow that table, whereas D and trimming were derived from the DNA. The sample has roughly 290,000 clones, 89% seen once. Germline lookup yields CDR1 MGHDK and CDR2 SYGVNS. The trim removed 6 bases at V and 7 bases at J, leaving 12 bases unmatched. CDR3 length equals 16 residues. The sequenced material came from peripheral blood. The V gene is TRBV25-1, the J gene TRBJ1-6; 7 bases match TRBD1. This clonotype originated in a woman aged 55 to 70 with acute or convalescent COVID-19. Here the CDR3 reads CASSRSGTVMNSPLHF. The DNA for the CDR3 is TGTGCCAGCAGCCGATCCGGGACAGTTATGAATTCACCCCTCCACTTT.